These T cell receptor beta chains were read from a single sample in a study of blood T cell repertoires in COVID-19. TCRdb's table, derived via immunoSEQ multiplex PCR, lists solely in-frame clones and lacks some. The sample carries about 400,000 clones, 88% recorded once. Input material: PBMCs or T cells enriched from blood (not recorded which). The receptors originated from a woman in her thirties or forties with acute COVID-19. CDR3s include the opening cysteine and the closing phenylalanine or tryptophan. Fields, in order: J gene, D gene, V gene, clone size, CDR3 protein, CDR3 DNA. A D gene is named only where the DNA matches it firmly. Clone size, where shown, is once, few, many, or a class for clones that have expanded.

J gene: TRBJ2-3; D gene: TRBD2; V gene: TRBV5-4; clone size: NA; CDR3 protein: CASSLRLAGGRTTDTQYF; CDR3 DNA: TGTGCCAGCAGCCTGAGGCTAGCGGGGGGGCGTACCACAGATACGCAGTATTTT
J gene: TRBJ1-1; D gene: NA; V gene: TRBV11-2; clone size: few; CDR3 protein: CASSATPWGDTEAFF; CDR3 DNA: TGTGCCAGCAGCGCCACCCCCTGGGGAGACACTGAAGCTTTCTTT
J gene: TRBJ1-3; D gene: NA; V gene: TRBV7-9; clone size: NA; CDR3 protein: CASSPSGGYGNTIYF; CDR3 DNA: TGTGCCAGCAGCCCCTCCGGGGGTTATGGAAACACCATATATTTT
J gene: TRBJ1-2; D gene: TRBD1; V gene: TRBV19; clone size: NA; CDR3 protein: CASRGQTNYGYTF; CDR3 DNA: TGTGCCAGTAGGGGACAGACTAACTATGGCTACACCTTC
J gene: TRBJ1-4; D gene: NA; V gene: TRBV25-1; clone size: NA; CDR3 protein: CASQDETNEKLFF; CDR3 DNA: TGTGCCAGCCAGGATGAAACTAATGAAAAACTGTTTTTT
J gene: TRBJ1-3; D gene: TRBD1; V gene: TRBV10-3; clone size: NA; CDR3 protein: CAISEIRDRGSGNTIYF; CDR3 DNA: TGTGCCATCAGTGAGATTCGGGACAGGGGCTCTGGAAACACCATATATTTT
J gene: TRBJ1-2; D gene: TRBD1; V gene: TRBV29-1; clone size: NA; CDR3 protein: CSVDNLQGTRGGYTF; CDR3 DNA: TGCAGCGTTGATAATCTACAGGGGACTCGAGGTGGCTACACCTTC
J gene: TRBJ1-2; D gene: TRBD1; V gene: TRBV5-1; clone size: NA; CDR3 protein: CASSRGDREPGGYTF; CDR3 DNA: TGCGCCAGCAGCAGGGGGGACAGGGAGCCTGGAGGCTACACCTTC
J gene: TRBJ1-1; D gene: NA; V gene: TRBV6-5; clone size: NA; CDR3 protein: CASRRQSNTEAFF; CDR3 DNA: TGTGCCAGCAGGAGACAGTCGAACACTGAAGCTTTCTTT
J gene: TRBJ2-1; D gene: NA; V gene: TRBV12-3/TRBV12-4; clone size: NA; CDR3 protein: CASSPFAGNEQFF; CDR3 DNA: TGTGCCAGCAGCCCCTTTGCGGGCAATGAGCAGTTCTTC
J gene: TRBJ2-7; D gene: NA; V gene: TRBV3-1/TRBV3-2; clone size: NA; CDR3 protein: CASSQDTKIYEQYF; CDR3 DNA: TGTGCCAGCAGCCAAGATACAAAGATCTACGAGCAGTACTTC
J gene: TRBJ1-1; D gene: NA; V gene: TRBV7-2; clone size: once; CDR3 protein: CASSPGPGNTEAFF; CDR3 DNA: TGTGCCAGCAGCCCCGGTCCGGGGAACACTGAAGCTTTCTTT
J gene: TRBJ2-5; D gene: TRBD1; V gene: TRBV5-4; clone size: once; CDR3 protein: CASSPGTGTEETQYF; CDR3 DNA: TGTGCCAGCAGCCCCGGGACAGGGACGGAAGAGACCCAGTACTTC
J gene: TRBJ1-6; D gene: NA; V gene: TRBV6-5; clone size: NA; CDR3 protein: CASSDRSSLHF; CDR3 DNA: TGTGCCAGCAGCGACAGGTCCTCCCTCCACTTT
J gene: TRBJ2-5; D gene: TRBD1; V gene: TRBV30; clone size: NA; CDR3 protein: CAWSPGGTEETQYF; CDR3 DNA: TGTGCCTGGAGTCCAGGGGGAACTGAAGAGACCCAGTACTTC
J gene: TRBJ2-1; D gene: TRBD2; V gene: TRBV10-3; clone size: NA; CDR3 protein: CAIRRLAGGDEQFF; CDR3 DNA: TGTGCCATCAGACGACTAGCGGGGGGGGATGAGCAGTTCTTC
J gene: TRBJ2-4; D gene: NA; V gene: TRBV12-3/TRBV12-4; clone size: NA; CDR3 protein: CASSSLAKNIQYF; CDR3 DNA: TGTGCCAGCAGTAGCCTAGCCAAAAACATTCAGTACTTC
J gene: TRBJ1-2; D gene: TRBD1; V gene: TRBV7-9; clone size: NA; CDR3 protein: CASSSTGTRYGYTF; CDR3 DNA: TGTGCCAGCAGTTCGACAGGGACGAGGTATGGCTACACCTTC
J gene: TRBJ1-3; D gene: NA; V gene: TRBV5-4; clone size: NA; CDR3 protein: CASSLAGAGNTIYF; CDR3 DNA: TGTGCCAGCAGCTTGGCAGGGGCGGGAAACACCATATATTTT
J gene: TRBJ2-2; D gene: NA; V gene: TRBV7-9; clone size: NA; CDR3 protein: CASSLQKTNTGELFF; CDR3 DNA: TGTGCCAGCAGCTTACAGAAGACGAACACCGGGGAGCTGTTTTTT
J gene: TRBJ2-7; D gene: TRBD2; V gene: TRBV19; clone size: NA; CDR3 protein: CASSIESGRAYEQYF; CDR3 DNA: TGTGCCAGTAGTATAGAATCCGGGAGGGCCTACGAGCAGTACTTC
J gene: TRBJ1-4; D gene: NA; V gene: TRBV7-9; clone size: NA; CDR3 protein: CASSPVAQATNEKLFF; CDR3 DNA: TGTGCCAGCAGCCCCGTGGCTCAAGCAACTAATGAAAAACTGTTTTTT
J gene: TRBJ1-1; D gene: TRBD1; V gene: TRBV11-2; clone size: once; CDR3 protein: CASSLGVQGVGTEAFF; CDR3 DNA: TGTGCCAGCAGCTTAGGGGTTCAGGGGGTAGGAACTGAAGCTTTCTTT
J gene: TRBJ1-5; D gene: TRBD1; V gene: TRBV19; clone size: NA; CDR3 protein: CASSGTVNQPQHF; CDR3 DNA: TGTGCCAGTAGCGGGACAGTCAATCAGCCCCAGCATTTT
J gene: TRBJ1-6; D gene: NA; V gene: TRBV7-9; clone size: NA; CDR3 protein: CASSSPGSGSPLHF; CDR3 DNA: TGTGCCAGCAGTTCACCGGGGTCGGGGTCACCCCTCCACTTT
J gene: TRBJ1-5; D gene: NA; V gene: TRBV2; clone size: NA; CDR3 protein: CASSETWGNQPQHF; CDR3 DNA: TGTGCCAGCAGTGAGACATGGGGCAATCAGCCCCAGCATTTT
J gene: TRBJ1-2; D gene: NA; V gene: TRBV5-6; clone size: NA; CDR3 protein: CASSLGEAPARGYTF; CDR3 DNA: TGTGCCAGCAGCTTGGGGGAGGCTCCCGCACGGGGCTACACCTTC
J gene: TRBJ2-2; D gene: TRBD2; V gene: TRBV5-5; clone size: NA; CDR3 protein: CASSLTSGGAGGELFF; CDR3 DNA: TGTGCCAGCAGCTTGACTAGCGGGGGGGCTGGCGGGGAGCTGTTTTTT
J gene: TRBJ2-7; D gene: TRBD1; V gene: TRBV6-5; clone size: NA; CDR3 protein: CASSRDRGEQYF; CDR3 DNA: TGTGCCAGCAGTAGGGACAGGGGGGAGCAGTACTTC
J gene: TRBJ2-2; D gene: TRBD1; V gene: TRBV19; clone size: NA; CDR3 protein: CASSTNRGRTGELFF; CDR3 DNA: TGTGCCAGTAGTACTAACAGGGGACGGACCGGGGAGCTGTTTTTT
J gene: TRBJ1-3; D gene: TRBD1; V gene: TRBV2; clone size: NA; CDR3 protein: CASSRTGTGNTIYF; CDR3 DNA: TGTGCCAGCAGCCGGACAGGGACTGGAAACACCATATATTTT
J gene: TRBJ2-7; D gene: NA; V gene: TRBV21-1; clone size: once; CDR3 protein: CASSKGGGNAGEQYF; CDR3 DNA: TGTGCCAGCAGCAAAGGGGGAGGGAACGCCGGCGAGCAGTACTTC
J gene: TRBJ2-1; D gene: NA; V gene: TRBV9; clone size: NA; CDR3 protein: CASSVQRAGENEQFF; CDR3 DNA: TGTGCCAGCAGCGTACAGAGGGCAGGGGAGAATGAGCAGTTCTTC
J gene: TRBJ2-1; D gene: NA; V gene: TRBV4-1; clone size: NA; CDR3 protein: CASSQVRGEYNEQFF; CDR3 DNA: TGCGCCAGCAGCCAAGTTCGCGGGGAGTACAATGAGCAGTTCTTC
J gene: TRBJ1-2; D gene: TRBD1; V gene: TRBV15; clone size: NA; CDR3 protein: CATSKRQGWGYTF; CDR3 DNA: TGTGCCACCAGCAAAAGACAGGGTTGGGGCTACACCTTC
J gene: TRBJ1-1; D gene: NA; V gene: TRBV5-4; clone size: once; CDR3 protein: CASTQTLSNTEAFF; CDR3 DNA: TGTGCCAGCACCCAGACTCTTTCGAACACTGAAGCTTTCTTT
J gene: TRBJ1-2; D gene: NA; V gene: TRBV7-9; clone size: NA; CDR3 protein: CASSLAGLGDYGYTF; CDR3 DNA: TGTGCCAGCAGCTTAGCGGGACTGGGCGACTATGGCTACACCTTC
J gene: TRBJ2-5; D gene: NA; V gene: TRBV11-2; clone size: NA; CDR3 protein: CASSLGSRASGETQYF; CDR3 DNA: TGTGCCAGCAGCTTAGGGTCCAGGGCTAGTGGCGAGACCCAGTACTTC
J gene: TRBJ2-3; D gene: NA; V gene: TRBV10-3; clone size: NA; CDR3 protein: CAIREGLSSTDTQYF; CDR3 DNA: TGTGCCATCAGGGAGGGACTCTCTAGCACAGATACGCAGTATTTT
J gene: TRBJ2-1; D gene: TRBD2; V gene: TRBV9; clone size: NA; CDR3 protein: CASSPWGGIQFF; CDR3 DNA: TGTGCCAGCAGCCCATGGGGGGGGATACAGTTCTTC
J gene: TRBJ2-5; D gene: TRBD2; V gene: TRBV6-5; clone size: NA; CDR3 protein: CATGLADFRTQYF; CDR3 DNA: TGTGCGACGGGACTAGCGGATTTCAGGACCCAGTACTTC
J gene: TRBJ1-1; D gene: NA; V gene: TRBV6-5; clone size: NA; CDR3 protein: CASSYRDPGEGTEAFF; CDR3 DNA: TGTGCCAGCAGTTACAGGGACCCTGGGGAGGGCACTGAAGCTTTCTTT
J gene: TRBJ2-2; D gene: TRBD1; V gene: TRBV5-1; clone size: NA; CDR3 protein: CASSVLQGAYTGELFF; CDR3 DNA: TGCGCCAGCAGCGTACTCCAGGGGGCGTACACCGGGGAGCTGTTTTTT
J gene: TRBJ1-1; D gene: NA; V gene: TRBV5-1; clone size: NA; CDR3 protein: CASSFGSEAFF; CDR3 DNA: TGCGCCAGCAGCTTTGGCAGTGAAGCTTTCTTT
J gene: TRBJ1-2; D gene: NA; V gene: TRBV5-6; clone size: NA; CDR3 protein: CASSLVGSGGYTF; CDR3 DNA: TGTGCCAGCAGCTTGGTTGGATCAGGTGGCTACACCTTC
J gene: TRBJ1-3; D gene: NA; V gene: TRBV12-3/TRBV12-4; clone size: NA; CDR3 protein: CASTVGGNTIYF; CDR3 DNA: TGTGCCAGCACCGTCGGGGGGAACACCATATATTTT
J gene: TRBJ2-2; D gene: NA; V gene: TRBV5-6; clone size: NA; CDR3 protein: CASSLPSGRNTGELFF; CDR3 DNA: TGTGCCAGCAGTCTACCGAGCGGGCGGAACACCGGGGAGCTGTTTTTT
J gene: TRBJ2-5; D gene: TRBD2; V gene: TRBV7-2; clone size: NA; CDR3 protein: CASSLFGLAGTYQETQYF; CDR3 DNA: TGTGCCAGCAGCTTATTCGGGCTAGCGGGAACGTACCAAGAGACCCAGTACTTC
J gene: TRBJ1-2; D gene: NA; V gene: TRBV9; clone size: NA; CDR3 protein: CASSVGGLYYGYTF; CDR3 DNA: TGTGCCAGCAGCGTAGGGGGGCTTTACTATGGCTACACCTTC
J gene: TRBJ1-2; D gene: TRBD1; V gene: TRBV19; clone size: NA; CDR3 protein: CASTLGQDPNYGYTF; CDR3 DNA: TGTGCCAGTACCTTAGGACAGGACCCCAACTATGGCTACACCTTC
J gene: TRBJ1-2; D gene: TRBD1; V gene: TRBV30; clone size: NA; CDR3 protein: CAWSQGANGYTF; CDR3 DNA: TGTGCCTGGAGTCAGGGGGCTAATGGCTACACCTTC
J gene: TRBJ1-4; D gene: TRBD1; V gene: TRBV3-1/TRBV3-2; clone size: few; CDR3 protein: CASSARQGRNEKLFF; CDR3 DNA: TGTGCCAGCAGCGCCCGACAGGGGCGGAATGAAAAACTGTTTTTT
J gene: TRBJ2-7; D gene: NA; V gene: TRBV15; clone size: NA; CDR3 protein: CATSRDARGYEQYF; CDR3 DNA: TGTGCCACCAGCAGAGACGCCAGAGGCTACGAGCAGTACTTC